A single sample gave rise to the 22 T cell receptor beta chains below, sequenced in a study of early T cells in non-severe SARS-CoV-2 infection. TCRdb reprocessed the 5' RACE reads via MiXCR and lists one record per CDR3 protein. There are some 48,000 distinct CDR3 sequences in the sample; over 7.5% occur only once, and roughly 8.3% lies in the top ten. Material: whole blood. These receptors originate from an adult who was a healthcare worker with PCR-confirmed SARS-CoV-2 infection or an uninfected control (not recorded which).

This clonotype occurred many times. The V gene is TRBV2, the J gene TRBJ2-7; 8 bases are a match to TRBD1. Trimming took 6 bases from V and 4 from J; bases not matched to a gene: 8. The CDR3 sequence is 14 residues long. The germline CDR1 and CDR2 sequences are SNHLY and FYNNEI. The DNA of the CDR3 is TGTGCCAGCAGATACGGGACAGGAACGTACGAGCAGTACTTC. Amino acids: CASRYGTGTYEQYF.

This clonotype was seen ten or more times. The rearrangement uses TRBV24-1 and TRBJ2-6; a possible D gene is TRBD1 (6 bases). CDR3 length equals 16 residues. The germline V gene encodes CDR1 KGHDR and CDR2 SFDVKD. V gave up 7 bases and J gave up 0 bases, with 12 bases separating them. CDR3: CATSPGQASGANVLTF. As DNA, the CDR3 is TGTGCCACCAGCCCGGGACAAGCCTCTGGGGCCAACGTCCTGACTTTC.

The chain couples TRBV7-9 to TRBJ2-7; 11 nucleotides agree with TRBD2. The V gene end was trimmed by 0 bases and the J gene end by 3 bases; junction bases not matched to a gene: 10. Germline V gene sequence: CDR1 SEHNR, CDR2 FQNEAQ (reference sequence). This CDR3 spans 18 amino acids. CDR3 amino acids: CASSLARSPGLADYEQYF. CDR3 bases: TGTGCCAGCAGCTTAGCGCGGAGCCCGGGACTAGCGGACTACGAGCAGTACTTC.

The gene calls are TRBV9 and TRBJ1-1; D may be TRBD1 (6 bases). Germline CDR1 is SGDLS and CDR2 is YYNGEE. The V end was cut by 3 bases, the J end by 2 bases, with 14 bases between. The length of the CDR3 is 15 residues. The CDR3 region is CASSARTEANTEAFF. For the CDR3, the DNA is TGTGCCAGCAGCGCCAGGACAGAAGCAAACACTGAAGCTTTCTTT.

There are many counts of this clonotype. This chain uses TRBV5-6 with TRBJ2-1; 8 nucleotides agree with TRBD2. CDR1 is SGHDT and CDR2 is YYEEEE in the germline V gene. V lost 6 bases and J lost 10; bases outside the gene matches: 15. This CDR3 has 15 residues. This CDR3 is CASIPREGGTIEQFF. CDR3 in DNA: TGTGCCAGCATCCCTCGGGAGGGGGGAACCATCGAGCAGTTCTTC.

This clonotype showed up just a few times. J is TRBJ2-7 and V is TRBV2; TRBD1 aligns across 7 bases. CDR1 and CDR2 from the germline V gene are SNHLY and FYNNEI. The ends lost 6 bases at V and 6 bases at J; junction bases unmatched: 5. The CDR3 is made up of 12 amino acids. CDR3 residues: CASSKDRAEQYF. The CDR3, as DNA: TGTGCCAGCAGCAAAGACAGGGCCGAGCAGTACTTC.

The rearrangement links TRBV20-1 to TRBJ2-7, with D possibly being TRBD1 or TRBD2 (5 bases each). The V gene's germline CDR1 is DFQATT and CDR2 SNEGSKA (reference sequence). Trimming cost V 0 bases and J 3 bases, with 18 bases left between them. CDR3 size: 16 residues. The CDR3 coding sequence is TGCAGTGCTAGAGATCCCGGGGCTAAGGCCGGCTACGAGCAGTACTTC. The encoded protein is CSARDPGAKAGYEQYF.

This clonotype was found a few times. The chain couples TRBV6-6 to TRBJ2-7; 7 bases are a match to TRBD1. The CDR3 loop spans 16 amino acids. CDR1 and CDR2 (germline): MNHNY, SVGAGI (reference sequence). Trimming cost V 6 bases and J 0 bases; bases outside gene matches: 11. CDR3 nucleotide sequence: TGTGCCAGCAGACAGGGGCGGTACAGCAGCTCCTACGAGCAGTACTTC. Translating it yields CASRQGRYSSSYEQYF.

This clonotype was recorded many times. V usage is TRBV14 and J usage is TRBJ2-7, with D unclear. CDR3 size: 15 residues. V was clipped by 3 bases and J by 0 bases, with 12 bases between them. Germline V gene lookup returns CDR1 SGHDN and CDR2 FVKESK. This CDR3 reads CASSHFSDHSYEQYF. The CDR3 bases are TGTGCCAGCAGCCATTTCTCTGACCACTCCTACGAGCAGTACTTC.

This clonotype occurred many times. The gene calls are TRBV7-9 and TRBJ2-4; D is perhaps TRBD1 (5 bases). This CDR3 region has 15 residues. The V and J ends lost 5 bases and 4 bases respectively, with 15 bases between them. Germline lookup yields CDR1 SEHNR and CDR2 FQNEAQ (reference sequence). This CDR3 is CASSAYWGSKNIQYF. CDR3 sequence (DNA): TGTGCCAGCAGCGCATACTGGGGCTCAAAAAACATTCAGTACTTC.

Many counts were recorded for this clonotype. The CDR3 DNA follows: TGTGCCAGCAGCTTAGGAACTAGCGGGCGCCACCTCCAAGAGACCCAGTACTTC. This translates into CASSLGTSGRHLQETQYF. J is TRBJ2-5 and V is TRBV7-9; 9 bases are shared with TRBD2. The CDR3 extends over 18 amino acids. V dropped 1 base and J dropped 1; count of bases not matched to a gene: 10. Germline V gene sequence: CDR1 SEHNR, CDR2 FQNEAQ (reference sequence). Full variable domain (outside the CDR3, taken from reference TRBV7-9 and TRBJ2-5): DTGVSQNPRHKITKRGQNVTFRCDPISEHNRLYWYRQTLGQGPEFLTYFQNEAQLEKSRLLSDRFSAERPKGSFSTLEIQRTEQGDSAMYLCASSLGTSGRHLQETQYFGPGTRLLVL.

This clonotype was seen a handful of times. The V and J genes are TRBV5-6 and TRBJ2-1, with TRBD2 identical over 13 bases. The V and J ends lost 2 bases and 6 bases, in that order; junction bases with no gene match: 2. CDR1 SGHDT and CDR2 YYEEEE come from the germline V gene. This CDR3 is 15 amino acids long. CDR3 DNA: TGTGCCAGCAGCTTTGGGACTAGCGGGGCCAATGAGCAGTTCTTC. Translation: CASSFGTSGANEQFF.

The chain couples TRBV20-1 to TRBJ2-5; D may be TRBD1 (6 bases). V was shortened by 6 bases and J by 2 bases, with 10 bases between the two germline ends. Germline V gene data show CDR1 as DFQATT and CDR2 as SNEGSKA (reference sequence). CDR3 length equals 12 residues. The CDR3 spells CSAMDRQETQYF. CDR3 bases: TGCAGTGCCATGGACAGACAAGAGACCCAGTACTTC.

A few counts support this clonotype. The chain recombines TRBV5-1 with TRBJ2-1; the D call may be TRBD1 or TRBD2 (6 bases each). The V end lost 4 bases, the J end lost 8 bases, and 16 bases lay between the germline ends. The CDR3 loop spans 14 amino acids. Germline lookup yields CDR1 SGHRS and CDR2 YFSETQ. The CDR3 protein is CASSPEGELDEQFF. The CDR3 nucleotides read TGCGCCAGCAGCCCGGAGGGGGAACTGGATGAGCAGTTCTTC.

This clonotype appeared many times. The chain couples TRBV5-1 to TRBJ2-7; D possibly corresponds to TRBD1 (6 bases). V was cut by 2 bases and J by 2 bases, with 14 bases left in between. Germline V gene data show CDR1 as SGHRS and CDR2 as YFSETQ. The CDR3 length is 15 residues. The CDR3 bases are TGCGCCAGCAGCTTACAGGGCCAAGGACCCTACGAGCAGTACTTC. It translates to CASSLQGQGPYEQYF.

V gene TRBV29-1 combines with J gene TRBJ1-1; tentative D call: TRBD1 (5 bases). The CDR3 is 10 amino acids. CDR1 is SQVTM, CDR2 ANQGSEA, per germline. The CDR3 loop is CGGRDSEAFF. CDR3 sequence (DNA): TGCGGGGGGAGGGACTCTGAAGCTTTCTTT.

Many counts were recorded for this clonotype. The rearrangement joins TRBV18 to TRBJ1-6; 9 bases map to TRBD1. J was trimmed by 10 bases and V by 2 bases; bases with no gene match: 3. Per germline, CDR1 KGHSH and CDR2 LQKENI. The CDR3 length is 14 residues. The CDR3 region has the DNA TGTGCCAGCTCACCAGACAGGGGGACATCACCCCTCCACTTT. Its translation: CASSPDRGTSPLHF. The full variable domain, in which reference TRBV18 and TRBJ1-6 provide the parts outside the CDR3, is NAGVMQNPRHLVRRRGQEARLRCSPMKGHSHVYWYRQLPEEGLKFMVYLQKENIIDESGMPKERFSAEFPKEGPSILRIQQVVRGDSAAYFCASSPDRGTSPLHFGNGTRLTVT.

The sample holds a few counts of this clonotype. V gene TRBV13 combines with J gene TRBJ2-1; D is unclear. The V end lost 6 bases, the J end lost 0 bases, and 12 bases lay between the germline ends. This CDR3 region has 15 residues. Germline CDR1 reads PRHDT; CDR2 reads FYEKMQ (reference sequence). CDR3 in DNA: TGTGCCAGCAGGGCGGAAACCACCTCCTACAATGAGCAGTTCTTC. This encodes CASRAETTSYNEQFF.

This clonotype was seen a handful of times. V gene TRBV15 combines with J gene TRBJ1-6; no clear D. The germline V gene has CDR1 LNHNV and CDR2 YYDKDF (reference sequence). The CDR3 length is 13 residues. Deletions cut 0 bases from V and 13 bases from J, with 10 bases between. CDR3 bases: TGTGCCACCAGCAGAGATAGGGCTCTTCCCCTCCACTTT. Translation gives CATSRDRALPLHF.

In nucleotides, the CDR3 is TGTGCCAGCAGCAGGGTTGGGTATGGCTACACCTTC. Its protein is CASSRVGYGYTF. The V gene is TRBV28, the J gene TRBJ1-2, with D tentatively TRBD1 (5 bases). V was cut by 6 bases and J by 5 bases, with 10 bases left in between. This CDR3 spans 12 amino acids. Germline V gene sequence: CDR1 MDHEN, CDR2 SYDVKM.

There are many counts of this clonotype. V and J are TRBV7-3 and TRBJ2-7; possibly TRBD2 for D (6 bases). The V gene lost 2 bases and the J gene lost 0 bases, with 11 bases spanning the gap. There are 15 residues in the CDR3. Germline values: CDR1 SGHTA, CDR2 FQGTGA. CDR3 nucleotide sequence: TGTGCCAGCAGCTTAGAGGGAGCGGGCTCCTACGAGCAGTACTTC. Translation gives CASSLEGAGSYEQYF.

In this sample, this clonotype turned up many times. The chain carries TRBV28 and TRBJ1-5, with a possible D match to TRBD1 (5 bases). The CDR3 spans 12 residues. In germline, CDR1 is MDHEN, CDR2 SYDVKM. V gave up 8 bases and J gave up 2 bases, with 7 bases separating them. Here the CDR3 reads CASGTGNQPQHF. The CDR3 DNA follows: TGTGCCAGCGGGACGGGCAATCAGCCCCAGCATTTT. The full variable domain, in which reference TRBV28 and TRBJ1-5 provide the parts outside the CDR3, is DVKVTQSSRYLVKRTGEKVFLECVQDMDHENMFWYRQDPGLGLRLIYFSYDVKMKEKGDIPEGYSVSREKKERFSLILESASTNQTSMYLCASGTGNQPQHFGDGTRLSIL.